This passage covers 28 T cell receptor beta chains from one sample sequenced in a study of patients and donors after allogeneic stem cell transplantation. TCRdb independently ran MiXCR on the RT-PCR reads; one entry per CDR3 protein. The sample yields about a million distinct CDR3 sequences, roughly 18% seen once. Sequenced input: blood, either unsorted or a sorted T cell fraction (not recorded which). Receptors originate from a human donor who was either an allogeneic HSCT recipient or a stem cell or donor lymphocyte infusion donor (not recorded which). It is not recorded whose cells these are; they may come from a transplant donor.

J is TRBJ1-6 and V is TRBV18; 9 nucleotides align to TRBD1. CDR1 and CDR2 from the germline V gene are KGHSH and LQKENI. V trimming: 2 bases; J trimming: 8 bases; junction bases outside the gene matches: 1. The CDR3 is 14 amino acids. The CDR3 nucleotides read TGTGCCAGCTCACCAAGGGACAGGGATTCACCCCTCCACTTT. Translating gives CASSPRDRDSPLHF.

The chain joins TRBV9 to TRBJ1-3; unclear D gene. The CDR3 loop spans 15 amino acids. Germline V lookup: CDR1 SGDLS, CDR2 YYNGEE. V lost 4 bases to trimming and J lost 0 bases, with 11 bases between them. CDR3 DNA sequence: TGTGCCAGCAGCCCCCTCCGGGACTCTGGAAACACCATATATTTT. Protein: CASSPLRDSGNTIYF. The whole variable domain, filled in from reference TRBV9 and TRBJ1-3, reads DSGVTQTPKHLITATGQRVTLRCSPRSGDLSVYWYQQSLDQGLQFLIQYYNGEERAKGNILERFSAQQFPDLHSELNLSSLELGDSALYFCASSPLRDSGNTIYFGEGSWLTVV.

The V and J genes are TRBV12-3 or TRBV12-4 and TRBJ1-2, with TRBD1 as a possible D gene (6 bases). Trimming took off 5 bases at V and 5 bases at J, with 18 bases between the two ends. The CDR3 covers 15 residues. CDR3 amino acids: CASSAVQGLLYGYTF. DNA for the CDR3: TGTGCCAGCAGTGCCGTCCAGGGGCTTCTTTATGGCTACACCTTC.

CDR3 region: CASSYFREDSNQPQHF. The CDR3 DNA reads TGTGCCAGCAGTTACTTTCGAGAGGATAGCAATCAGCCCCAGCATTTT. V gene TRBV6-5 combines with J gene TRBJ1-5; D is unclear. V was trimmed by 1 base and J by 0 bases, leaving 10 bases between them. The CDR3 covers 16 residues. CDR1 is MNHEY and CDR2 is SVGAGI in the germline V gene.

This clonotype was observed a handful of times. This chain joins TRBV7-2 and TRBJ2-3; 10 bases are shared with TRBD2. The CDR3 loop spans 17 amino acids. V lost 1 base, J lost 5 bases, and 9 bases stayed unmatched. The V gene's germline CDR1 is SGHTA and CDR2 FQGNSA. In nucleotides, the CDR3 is TGTGCCAGCAGCTTAGTACGAGCGGGGGGGCCGCAAGATACGCAGTATTTT. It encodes CASSLVRAGGPQDTQYF.

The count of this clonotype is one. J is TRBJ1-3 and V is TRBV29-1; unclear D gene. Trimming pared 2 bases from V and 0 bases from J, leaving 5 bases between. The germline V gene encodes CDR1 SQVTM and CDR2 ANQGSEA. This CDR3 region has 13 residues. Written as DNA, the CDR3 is TGCAGCGTTGAACTGTTCTCTGGAAACACCATATATTTT. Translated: CSVELFSGNTIYF.

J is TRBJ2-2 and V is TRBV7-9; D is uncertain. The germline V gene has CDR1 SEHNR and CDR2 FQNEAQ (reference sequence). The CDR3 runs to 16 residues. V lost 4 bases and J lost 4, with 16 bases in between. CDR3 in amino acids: CASSSRVRIFTGELFF. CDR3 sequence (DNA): TGTGCCAGCAGCTCCCGGGTCCGAATCTTCACCGGGGAGCTGTTTTTT. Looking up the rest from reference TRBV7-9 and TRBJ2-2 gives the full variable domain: DTGVSQNPRHKITKRGQNVTFRCDPISEHNRLYWYRQTLGQGPEFLTYFQNEAQLEKSRLLSDRFSAERPKGSFSTLEIQRTEQGDSAMYLCASSSRVRIFTGELFFGEGSRLTVL.

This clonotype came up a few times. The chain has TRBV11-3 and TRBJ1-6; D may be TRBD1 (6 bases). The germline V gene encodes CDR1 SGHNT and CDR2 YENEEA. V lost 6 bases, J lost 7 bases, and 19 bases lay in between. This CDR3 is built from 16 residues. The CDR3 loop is CASRDPGQGTNSPLHF. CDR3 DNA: TGTGCCAGCAGGGACCCAGGGCAGGGGACGAATTCACCCCTCCACTTT. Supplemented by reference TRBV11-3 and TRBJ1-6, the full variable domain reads EAGVVQSPRYKIIEKKQPVAFWCNPISGHNTLYWYLQNLGQGPELLIRYENEEAVDDSQLPKDRFSAERLKGVDSTLKIQPAELGDSAVYLCASRDPGQGTNSPLHFGNGTRLTVT.

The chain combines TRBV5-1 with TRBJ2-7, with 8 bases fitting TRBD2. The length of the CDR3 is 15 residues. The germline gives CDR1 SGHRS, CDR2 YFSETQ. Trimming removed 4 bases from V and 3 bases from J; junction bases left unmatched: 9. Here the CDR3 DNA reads TGCGCCAGCAGCCCGCTGACTAGCGCGCTCTACGAGCAGTACTTC. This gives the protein CASSPLTSALYEQYF.

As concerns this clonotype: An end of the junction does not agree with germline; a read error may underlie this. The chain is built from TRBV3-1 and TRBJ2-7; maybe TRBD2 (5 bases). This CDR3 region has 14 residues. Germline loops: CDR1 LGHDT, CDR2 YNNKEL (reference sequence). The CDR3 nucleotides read TGTGGCAGCAGCCCGAGGACTTCTACCTACGAGCAGTACTTC. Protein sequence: CGSSPRTSTYEQYF.

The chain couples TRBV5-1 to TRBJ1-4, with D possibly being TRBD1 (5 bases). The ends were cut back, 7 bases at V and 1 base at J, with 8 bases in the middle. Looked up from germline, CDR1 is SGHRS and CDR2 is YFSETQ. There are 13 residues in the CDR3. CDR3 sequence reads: CASRDVTNEKLFF. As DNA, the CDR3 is TGCGCCAGCCGGGACGTAACTAATGAAAAACTGTTTTTT.

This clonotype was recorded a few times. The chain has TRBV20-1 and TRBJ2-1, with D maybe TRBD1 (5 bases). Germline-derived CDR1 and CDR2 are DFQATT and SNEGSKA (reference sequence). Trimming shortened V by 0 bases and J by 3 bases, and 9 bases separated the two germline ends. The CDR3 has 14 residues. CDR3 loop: CSARDPTDYNEQFF. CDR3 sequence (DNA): TGCAGTGCTAGAGATCCGACAGACTACAATGAGCAGTTCTTC.

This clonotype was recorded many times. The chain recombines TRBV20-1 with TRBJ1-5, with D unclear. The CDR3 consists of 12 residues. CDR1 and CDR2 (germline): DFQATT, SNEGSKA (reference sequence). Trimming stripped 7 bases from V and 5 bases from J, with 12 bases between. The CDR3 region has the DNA TGCAGTGTGTCCCGACCGGATCAGCCCCAGCATTTT. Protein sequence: CSVSRPDQPQHF.

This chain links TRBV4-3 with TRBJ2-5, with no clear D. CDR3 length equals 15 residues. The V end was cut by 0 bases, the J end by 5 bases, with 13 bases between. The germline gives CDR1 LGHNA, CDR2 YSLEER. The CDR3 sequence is CASSQDLVGWETQYF. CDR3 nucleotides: TGCGCCAGCAGCCAAGACTTGGTGGGGTGGGAGACCCAGTACTTC.

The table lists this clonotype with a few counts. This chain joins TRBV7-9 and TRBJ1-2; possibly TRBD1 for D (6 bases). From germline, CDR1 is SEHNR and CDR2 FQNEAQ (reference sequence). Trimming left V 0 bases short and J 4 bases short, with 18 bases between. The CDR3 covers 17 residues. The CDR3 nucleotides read TGTGCCAGCAGCTTAGCGCTCTTGGGACAAACTTTCTATGGCTACACCTTC. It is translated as CASSLALLGQTFYGYTF.

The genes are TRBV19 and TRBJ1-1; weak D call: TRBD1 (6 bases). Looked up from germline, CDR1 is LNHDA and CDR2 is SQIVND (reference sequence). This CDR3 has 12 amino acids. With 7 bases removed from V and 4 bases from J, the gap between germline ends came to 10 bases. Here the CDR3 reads CASMQGSTEAFF. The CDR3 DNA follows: TGTGCCAGTATGCAGGGGAGCACTGAAGCTTTCTTT.

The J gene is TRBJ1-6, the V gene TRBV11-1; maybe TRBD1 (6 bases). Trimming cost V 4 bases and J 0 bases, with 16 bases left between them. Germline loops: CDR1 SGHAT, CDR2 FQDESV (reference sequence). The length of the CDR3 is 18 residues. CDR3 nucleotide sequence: TGTGCCAGCAGCTCAGGACAGAGACCTGGCTCCTATAATTCACCCCTCCACTTT. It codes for CASSSGQRPGSYNSPLHF.

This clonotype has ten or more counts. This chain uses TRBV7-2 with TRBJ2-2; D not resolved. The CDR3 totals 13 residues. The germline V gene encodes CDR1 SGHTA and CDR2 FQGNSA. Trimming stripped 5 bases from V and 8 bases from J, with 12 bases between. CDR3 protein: CASSLNRGGELFF. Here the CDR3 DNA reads TGTGCCAGCAGCCTTAACCGAGGAGGGGAGCTGTTTTTT.

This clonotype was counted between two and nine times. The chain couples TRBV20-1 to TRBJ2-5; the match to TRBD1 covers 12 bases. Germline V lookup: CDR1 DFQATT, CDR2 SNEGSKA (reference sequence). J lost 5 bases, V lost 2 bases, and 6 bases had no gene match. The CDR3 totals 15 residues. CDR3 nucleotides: TGCAGTGCTAGAATGGGGACAGGGGGCTGGGAGACCCAGTACTTC. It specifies CSARMGTGGWETQYF.

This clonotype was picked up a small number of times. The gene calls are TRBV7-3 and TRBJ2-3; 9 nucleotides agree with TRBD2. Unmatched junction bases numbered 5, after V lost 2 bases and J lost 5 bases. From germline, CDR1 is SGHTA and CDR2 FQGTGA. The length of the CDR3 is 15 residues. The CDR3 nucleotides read TGTGCCAGCAGCTTAGGTCTAGCGGGATTAGATACGCAGTATTTT. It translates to CASSLGLAGLDTQYF.

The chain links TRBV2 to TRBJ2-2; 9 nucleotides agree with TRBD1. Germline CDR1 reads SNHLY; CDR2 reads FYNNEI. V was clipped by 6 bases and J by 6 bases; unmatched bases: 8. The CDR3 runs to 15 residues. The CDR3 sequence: CASRTPDRGPGELFF. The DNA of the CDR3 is TGTGCCAGCAGAACCCCGGACAGGGGTCCCGGGGAGCTGTTTTTT.

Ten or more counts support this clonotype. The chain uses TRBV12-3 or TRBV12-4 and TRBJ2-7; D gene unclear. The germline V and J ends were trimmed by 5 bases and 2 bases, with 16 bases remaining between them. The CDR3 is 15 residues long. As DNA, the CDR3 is TGTGCCAGCAGTAGAAAATCCGGGTGGGCCTACGAGCAGTACTTC. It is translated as CASSRKSGWAYEQYF.

CDR3 amino acids: CSAQDRLGHEQYF. The CDR3, as DNA: TGCAGCGCACAGGACAGGCTCGGCCACGAGCAGTACTTC. The chain uses TRBV29-1 and TRBJ2-7; 7 bases fit TRBD1. This CDR3 has 13 residues. Germline V gene lookup returns CDR1 SQVTM and CDR2 ANQGSEA. Trimming cost V 7 bases and J 5 bases; bases outside gene matches: 11.

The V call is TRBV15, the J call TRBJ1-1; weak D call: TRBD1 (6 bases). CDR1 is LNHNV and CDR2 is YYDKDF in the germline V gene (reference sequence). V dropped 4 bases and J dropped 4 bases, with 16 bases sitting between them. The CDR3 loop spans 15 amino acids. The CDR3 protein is CATSITAGAGTEAFF. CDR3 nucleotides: TGTGCCACCAGCATCACGGCGGGGGCCGGCACTGAAGCTTTCTTT.

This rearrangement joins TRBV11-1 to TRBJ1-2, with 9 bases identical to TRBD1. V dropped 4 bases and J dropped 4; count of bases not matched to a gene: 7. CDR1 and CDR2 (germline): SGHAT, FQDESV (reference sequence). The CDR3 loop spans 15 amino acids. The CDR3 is CASSSGTGTIYGYTF. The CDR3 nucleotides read TGTGCCAGCAGCTCCGGGACAGGGACCATCTATGGCTACACCTTC.

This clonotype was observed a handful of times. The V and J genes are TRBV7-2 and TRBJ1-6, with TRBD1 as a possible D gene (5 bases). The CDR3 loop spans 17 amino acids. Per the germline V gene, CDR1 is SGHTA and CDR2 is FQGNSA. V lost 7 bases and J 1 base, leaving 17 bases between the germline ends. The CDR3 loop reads CASKPRHGGSYNSPLHF. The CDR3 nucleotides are TGTGCCAGCAAGCCCCGCCACGGGGGTTCCTATAATTCACCCCTCCACTTT.

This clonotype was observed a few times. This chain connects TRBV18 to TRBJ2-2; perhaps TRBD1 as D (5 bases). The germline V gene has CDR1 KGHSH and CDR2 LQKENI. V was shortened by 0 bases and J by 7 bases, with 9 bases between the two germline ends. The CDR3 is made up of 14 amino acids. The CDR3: CASSPPRQGGELFF. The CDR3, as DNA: TGTGCCAGCTCACCACCCCGTCAGGGCGGGGAGCTGTTTTTT.

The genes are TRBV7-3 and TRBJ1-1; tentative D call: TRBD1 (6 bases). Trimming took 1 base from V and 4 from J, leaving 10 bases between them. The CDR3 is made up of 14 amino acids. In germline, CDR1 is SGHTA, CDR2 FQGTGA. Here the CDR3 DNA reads TGTGCCAGCAGCTTAATTCAGGGGAGCACTGAAGCTTTCTTT. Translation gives CASSLIQGSTEAFF.